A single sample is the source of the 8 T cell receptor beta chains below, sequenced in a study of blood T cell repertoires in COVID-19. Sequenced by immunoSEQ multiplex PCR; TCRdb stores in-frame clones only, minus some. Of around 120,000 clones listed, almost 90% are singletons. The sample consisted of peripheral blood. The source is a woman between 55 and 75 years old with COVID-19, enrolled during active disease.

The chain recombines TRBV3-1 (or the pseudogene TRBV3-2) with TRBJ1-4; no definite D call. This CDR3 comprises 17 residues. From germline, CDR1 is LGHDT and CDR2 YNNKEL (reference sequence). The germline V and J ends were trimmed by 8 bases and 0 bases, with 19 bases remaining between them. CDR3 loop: CASGRASTRSTNEKLFF. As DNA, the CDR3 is TGTGCCAGCGGCCGGGCCTCGACCCGTTCAACTAATGAAAAACTGTTTTTT.

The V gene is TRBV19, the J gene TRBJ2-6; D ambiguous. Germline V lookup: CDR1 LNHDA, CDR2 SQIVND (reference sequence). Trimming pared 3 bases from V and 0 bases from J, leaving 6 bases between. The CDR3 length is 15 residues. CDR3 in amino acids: CASSIVSSGANVLTF. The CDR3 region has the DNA TGTGCCAGTAGTATTGTTAGCTCTGGGGCCAACGTCCTGACTTTC.

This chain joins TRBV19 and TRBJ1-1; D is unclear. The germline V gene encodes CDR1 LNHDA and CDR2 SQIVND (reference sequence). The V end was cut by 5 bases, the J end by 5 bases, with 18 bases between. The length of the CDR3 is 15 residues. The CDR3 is CASSRTADWRTEAFF. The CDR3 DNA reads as TGTGCCAGTAGTCGGACGGCCGATTGGAGGACTGAAGCTTTCTTT. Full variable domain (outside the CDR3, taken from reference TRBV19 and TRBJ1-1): DGGITQSPKYLFRKEGQNVTLSCEQNLNHDAMYWYRQDPGQGLRLIYYSQIVNDFQKGDIAEGYSVSREKKESFPLTVTSAQKNPTAFYLCASSRTADWRTEAFFGQGTRLTVV.

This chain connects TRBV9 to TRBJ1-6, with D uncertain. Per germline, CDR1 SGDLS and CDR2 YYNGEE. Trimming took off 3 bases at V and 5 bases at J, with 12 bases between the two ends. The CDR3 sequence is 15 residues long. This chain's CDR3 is CASSARAGDNSPLHF. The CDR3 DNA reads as TGTGCCAGCAGCGCCCGGGCCGGGGATAATTCACCCCTCCACTTT.

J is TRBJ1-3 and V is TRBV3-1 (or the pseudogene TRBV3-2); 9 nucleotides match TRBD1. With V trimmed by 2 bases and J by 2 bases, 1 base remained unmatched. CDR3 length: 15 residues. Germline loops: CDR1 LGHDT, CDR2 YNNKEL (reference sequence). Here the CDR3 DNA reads TGTGCCAGCAGCCAAAGGGACAGGGCTGGAAACACCATATATTTT. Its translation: CASSQRDRAGNTIYF.

The CDR3 sequence: CASSQGAQGNNEKLFF. In DNA, the CDR3 is TGTGCCAGCAGCCAAGGGGCACAGGGGAATAATGAAAAACTGTTTTTT. The chain is built from TRBV4-2 and TRBJ1-4; TRBD1 matches at 7 bases. Trimming took 1 base from V and 4 from J; bases not matched to a gene: 6. The germline CDR1 and CDR2 sequences are LGHNA and YNFKEQ. The CDR3 has 16 amino acids.

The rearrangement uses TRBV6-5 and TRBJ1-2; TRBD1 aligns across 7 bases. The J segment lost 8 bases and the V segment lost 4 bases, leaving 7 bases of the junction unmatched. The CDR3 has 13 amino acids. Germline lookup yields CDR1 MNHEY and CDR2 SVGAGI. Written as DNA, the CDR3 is TGTGCCAGCAGTTTCACAGGGGAAAGCGGCTACACCTTC. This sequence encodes CASSFTGESGYTF.

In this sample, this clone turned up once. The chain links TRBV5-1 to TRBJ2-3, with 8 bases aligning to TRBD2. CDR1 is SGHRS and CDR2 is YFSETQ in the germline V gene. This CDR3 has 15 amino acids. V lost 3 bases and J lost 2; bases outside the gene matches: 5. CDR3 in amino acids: CASSSAGVPTDTQYF. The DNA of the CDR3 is TGCGCCAGCAGCTCAGCGGGGGTTCCCACAGATACGCAGTATTTT.